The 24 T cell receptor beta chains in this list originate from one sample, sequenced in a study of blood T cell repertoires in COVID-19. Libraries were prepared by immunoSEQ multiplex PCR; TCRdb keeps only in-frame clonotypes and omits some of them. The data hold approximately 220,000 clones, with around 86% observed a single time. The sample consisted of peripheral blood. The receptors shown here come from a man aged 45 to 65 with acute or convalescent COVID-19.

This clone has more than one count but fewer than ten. DNA of the CDR3: TGTGCCAGCAGCTTAGGTCCCGCGAACAATCAGCCCCAGCATTTT. It is translated as CASSLGPANNQPQHF. The genes are TRBV7-8 and TRBJ1-5; D ambiguous. This CDR3 spans 15 amino acids. V dropped 1 base and J dropped 3 bases, with 10 bases sitting between them. In germline, CDR1 is SGHVS, CDR2 FQNEAQ.

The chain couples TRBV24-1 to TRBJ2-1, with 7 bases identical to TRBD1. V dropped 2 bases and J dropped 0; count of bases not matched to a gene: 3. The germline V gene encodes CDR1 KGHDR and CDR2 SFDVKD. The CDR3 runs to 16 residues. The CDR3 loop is CATSDSQGDSYNEQFF. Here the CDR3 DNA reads TGTGCCACCAGTGATTCCCAGGGGGACTCCTACAATGAGCAGTTCTTC.

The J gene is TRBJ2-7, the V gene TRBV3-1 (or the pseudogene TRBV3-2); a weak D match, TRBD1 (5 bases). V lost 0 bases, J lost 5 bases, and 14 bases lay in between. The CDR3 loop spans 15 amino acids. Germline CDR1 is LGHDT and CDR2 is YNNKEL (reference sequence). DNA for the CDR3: TGTGCCAGCAGCCAAGATCTGAGGCAGGGTAACGAGCAGTACTTC. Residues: CASSQDLRQGNEQYF.

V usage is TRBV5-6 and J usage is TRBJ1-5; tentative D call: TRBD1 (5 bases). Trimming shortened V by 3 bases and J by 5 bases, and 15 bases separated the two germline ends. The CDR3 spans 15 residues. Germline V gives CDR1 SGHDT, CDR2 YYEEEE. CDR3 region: CASSSSAGRYQPQHF. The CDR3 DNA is TGTGCCAGCAGCTCCTCGGCAGGGCGATATCAGCCCCAGCATTTT.

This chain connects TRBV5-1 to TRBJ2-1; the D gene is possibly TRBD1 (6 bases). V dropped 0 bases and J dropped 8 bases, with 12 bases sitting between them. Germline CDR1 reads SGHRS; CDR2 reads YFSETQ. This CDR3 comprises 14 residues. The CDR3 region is CASSLGQPGDEQFF. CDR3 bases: TGCGCCAGCAGCTTGGGACAGCCAGGGGATGAGCAGTTCTTC.

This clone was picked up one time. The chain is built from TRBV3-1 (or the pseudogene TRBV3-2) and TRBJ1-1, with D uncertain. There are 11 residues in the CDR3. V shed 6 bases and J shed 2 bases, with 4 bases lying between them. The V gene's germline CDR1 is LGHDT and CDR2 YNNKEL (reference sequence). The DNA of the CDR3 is TGTGCCAGCAGGAGAAACACTGAAGCTTTCTTT. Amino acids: CASRRNTEAFF.

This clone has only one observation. Here the CDR3 DNA reads TGTGCCAGCAGCTTGGGAGGGTGGGACACTGAAGCTTTCTTT. It encodes CASSLGGWDTEAFF. V and J are TRBV7-2 and TRBJ1-1; D call uncertain. The CDR3 has 14 amino acids. CDR1 and CDR2 from the germline V gene are SGHTA and FQGNSA. V lost 3 bases, J lost 3 bases, and 11 bases lay in between.

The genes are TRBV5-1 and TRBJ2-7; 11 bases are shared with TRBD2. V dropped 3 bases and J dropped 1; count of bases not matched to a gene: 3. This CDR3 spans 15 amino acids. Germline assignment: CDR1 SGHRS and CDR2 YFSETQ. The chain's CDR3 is CASSSGTSGSYEQYF. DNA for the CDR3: TGCGCCAGCAGCTCCGGGACTAGCGGATCCTACGAGCAGTACTTC.

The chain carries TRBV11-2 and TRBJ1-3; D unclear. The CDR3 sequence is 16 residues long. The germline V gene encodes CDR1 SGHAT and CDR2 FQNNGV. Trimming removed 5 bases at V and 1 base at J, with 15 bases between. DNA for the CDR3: TGTGCCAGCAGCGGTCTAGGCCCGGAGTCTGGAAACACCATATATTTT. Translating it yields CASSGLGPESGNTIYF.

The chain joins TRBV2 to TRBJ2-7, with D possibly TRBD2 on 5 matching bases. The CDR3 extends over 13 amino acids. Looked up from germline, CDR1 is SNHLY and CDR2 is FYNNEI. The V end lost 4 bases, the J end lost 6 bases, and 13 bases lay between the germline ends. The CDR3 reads CASSGIPRGEQYF. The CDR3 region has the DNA TGTGCCAGCAGTGGAATCCCCCGGGGCGAGCAGTACTTC. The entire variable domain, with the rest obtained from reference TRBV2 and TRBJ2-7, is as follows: EPEVTQTPSHQVTQMGQEVILRCVPISNHLYFYWYRQILGQKVEFLVSFYNNEISEKSEIFDDQFSVERPDGSNFTLKIRSTKLEDSAMYFCASSGIPRGEQYFGPGTRLTVT.

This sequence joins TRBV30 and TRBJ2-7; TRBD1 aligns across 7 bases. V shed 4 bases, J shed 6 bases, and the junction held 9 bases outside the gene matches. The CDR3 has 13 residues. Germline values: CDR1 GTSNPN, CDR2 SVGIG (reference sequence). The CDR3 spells CAWTPMTGSEQYF. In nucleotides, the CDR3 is TGTGCCTGGACTCCCATGACAGGGTCCGAGCAGTACTTC.

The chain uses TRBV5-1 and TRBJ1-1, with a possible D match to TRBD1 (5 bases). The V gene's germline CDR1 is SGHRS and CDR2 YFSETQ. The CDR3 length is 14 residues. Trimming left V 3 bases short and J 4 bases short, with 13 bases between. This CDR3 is CASSSQGTGTEAFF. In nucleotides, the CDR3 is TGCGCCAGCAGCTCCCAGGGTACCGGCACTGAAGCTTTCTTT.

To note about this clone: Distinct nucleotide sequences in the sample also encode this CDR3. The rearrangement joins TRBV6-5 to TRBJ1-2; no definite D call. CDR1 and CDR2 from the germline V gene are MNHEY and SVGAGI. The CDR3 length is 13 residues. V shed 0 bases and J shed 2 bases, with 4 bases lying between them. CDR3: CASSYSGNYGYTF. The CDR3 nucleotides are TGTGCCAGCAGTTACTCGGGCAACTATGGCTACACCTTC.

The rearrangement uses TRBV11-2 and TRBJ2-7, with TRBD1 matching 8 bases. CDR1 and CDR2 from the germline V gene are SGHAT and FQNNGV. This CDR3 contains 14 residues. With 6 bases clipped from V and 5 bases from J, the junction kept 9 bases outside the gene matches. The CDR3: CASRQRQGSHEQYF. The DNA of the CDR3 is TGTGCCAGCAGGCAAAGACAGGGGTCCCACGAGCAGTACTTC.

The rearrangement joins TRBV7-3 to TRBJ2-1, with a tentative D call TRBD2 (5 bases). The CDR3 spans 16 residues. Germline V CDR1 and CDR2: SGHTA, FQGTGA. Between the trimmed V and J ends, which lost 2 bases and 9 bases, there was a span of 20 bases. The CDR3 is CASSLLYSGKTSEQFF. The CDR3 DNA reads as TGTGCCAGCAGCTTATTATACAGCGGCAAAACCAGTGAGCAGTTCTTC.

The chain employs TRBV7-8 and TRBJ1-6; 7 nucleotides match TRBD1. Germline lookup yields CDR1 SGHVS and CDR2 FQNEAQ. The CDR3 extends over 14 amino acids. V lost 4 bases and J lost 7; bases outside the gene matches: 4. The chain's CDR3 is CASSSRDSNSPLHF. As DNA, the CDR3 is TGTGCCAGCAGCTCCCGGGACAGCAATTCACCCCTCCACTTT.

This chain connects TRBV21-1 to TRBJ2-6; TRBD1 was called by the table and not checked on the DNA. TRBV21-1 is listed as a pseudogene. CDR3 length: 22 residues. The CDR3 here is CASTTDRGQGPLWCSGANVLTF. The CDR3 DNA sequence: TGTGCCAGCACCACCGATAGGGGACAGGGCCCTCTTTGGTGCTCTGGGGCCAACGTCCTGACTTTC.

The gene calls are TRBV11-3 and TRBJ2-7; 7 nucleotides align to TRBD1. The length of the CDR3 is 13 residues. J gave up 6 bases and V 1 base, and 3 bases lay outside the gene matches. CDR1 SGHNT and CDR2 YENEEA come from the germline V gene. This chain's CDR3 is CASSLGQGSEQYF. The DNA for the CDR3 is TGTGCCAGCAGCTTAGGACAGGGTTCCGAGCAGTACTTC.

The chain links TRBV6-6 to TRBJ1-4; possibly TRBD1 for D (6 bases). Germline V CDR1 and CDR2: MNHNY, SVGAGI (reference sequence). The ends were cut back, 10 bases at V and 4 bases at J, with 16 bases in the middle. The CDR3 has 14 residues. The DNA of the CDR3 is TGTGCCATTGGGAGGGGGGTTATTAATGAAAAACTGTTTTTT. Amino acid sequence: CAIGRGVINEKLFF.

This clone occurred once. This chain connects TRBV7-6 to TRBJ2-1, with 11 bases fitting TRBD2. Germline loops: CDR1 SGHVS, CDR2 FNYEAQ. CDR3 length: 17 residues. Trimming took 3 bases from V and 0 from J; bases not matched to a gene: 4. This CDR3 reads CASSFSGGASSYNEQFF. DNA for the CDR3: TGTGCCAGCAGCTTTAGCGGGGGGGCCAGCTCCTACAATGAGCAGTTCTTC.

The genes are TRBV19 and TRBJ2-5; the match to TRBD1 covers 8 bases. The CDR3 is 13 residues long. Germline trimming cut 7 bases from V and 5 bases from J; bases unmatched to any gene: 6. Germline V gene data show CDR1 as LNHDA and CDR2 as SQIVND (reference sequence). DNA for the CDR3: TGTGCCAGTAAGGACAGGGCCAGGGAGACCCAGTACTTC. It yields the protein CASKDRARETQYF.

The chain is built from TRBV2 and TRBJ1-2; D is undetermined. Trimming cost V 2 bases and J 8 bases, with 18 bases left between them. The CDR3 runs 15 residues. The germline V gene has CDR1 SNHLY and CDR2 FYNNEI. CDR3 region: CASSERELLSGGYTF. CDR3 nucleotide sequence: TGTGCCAGCAGTGAAAGGGAACTCCTCTCGGGAGGCTACACCTTC. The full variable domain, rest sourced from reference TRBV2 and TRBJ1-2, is EPEVTQTPSHQVTQMGQEVILRCVPISNHLYFYWYRQILGQKVEFLVSFYNNEISEKSEIFDDQFSVERPDGSNFTLKIRSTKLEDSAMYFCASSERELLSGGYTFGSGTRLTVV.

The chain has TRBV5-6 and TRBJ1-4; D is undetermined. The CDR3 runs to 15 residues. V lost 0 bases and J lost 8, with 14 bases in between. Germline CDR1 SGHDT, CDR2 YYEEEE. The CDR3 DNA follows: TGTGCCAGCAGCTTGGTGGCCGGGCGGAGGGAAAAACTGTTTTTT. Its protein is CASSLVAGRREKLFF.

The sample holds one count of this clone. The CDR3 sequence is CASSYTGQGTTDTQYF. In nucleotides, the CDR3 is TGTGCCAGCTCATACACGGGACAGGGAACCACAGATACGCAGTATTTT. The rearrangement uses TRBV18 and TRBJ2-3; TRBD1 agrees at 9 bases. The CDR3 consists of 16 residues. Germline V lookup: CDR1 KGHSH, CDR2 LQKENI. V lost 5 bases, J lost 2 bases, and 8 bases stayed unmatched. The full variable domain, with the rest looked up from reference TRBV18 and TRBJ2-3, is NAGVMQNPRHLVRRRGQEARLRCSPMKGHSHVYWYRQLPEEGLKFMVYLQKENIIDESGMPKERFSAEFPKEGPSILRIQQVVRGDSAAYFCASSYTGQGTTDTQYFGPGTRLTVL.